This T cell receptor (beta chain) is drawn from a study of OX40 agonist ivuxolimab in advanced cancers. About the study: Hepatocellular carcinoma, melanoma, renal cell or head and neck cancer was diagnosed in the dose-escalation patients.

The germline V gene has CDR1 KGHSH and CDR2 LQKENI. The ends were cut back, 0 bases at V and 5 bases at J, with 5 bases in the middle. The CDR3 covers 13 residues. Sequencing was performed with immunoSEQ multiplex PCR; in TCRdb, only in-frame clones are kept and a portion is missing. This sample has 75,000 to 100,000 clones, with about 91% found just once. The chain carries TRBV18 and TRBJ2-4; weak D call: TRBD2 (5 bases). The specimen comprised CD4+ or CD8+ T cells sorted from blood, sampled in a trial of the OX40 agonist ivuxolimab. This TCR was recovered from an adult with an advanced solid tumor such as melanoma, head and neck, liver or kidney cancer. DNA of the CDR3: TGTGCCAGCTCACCACCGGGAGAAAACATTCAGTACTTC. The encoded protein is CASSPPGENIQYF.